The present T cell receptor (beta chain) was sequenced within a study of blood T cells in healthy people across ages. Primed by a sample-barcoded 5' primer and a J-beta primer mix, a second PCR proceeded for 7 to 11 cycles. TCRdb reprocessed the 5' RACE reads via MiXCR and lists one record per CDR3 protein. Of about 1.6 million distinct CDR3 sequences in the sample, roughly a third were seen once. Sequencing was carried out using blood. The TCR comes from a woman in her 30s in good health.

Written as DNA, the CDR3 is TGTGCCAGCAGCAAGAGGCCCGACACTGAAGCTTTCTTT. Its protein is CASSKRPDTEAFF. V and J are TRBV6-1 and TRBJ1-1; D is unresolved. The CDR3 runs to 13 residues. Germline assignment: CDR1 MNHNS and CDR2 SASEGT. Trimming removed 6 bases at V and 3 bases at J, with 11 bases between.